This paragraph covers one T cell receptor (beta chain) sequence. Its specific antigen is unknown. The sample holds no much larger clone one base away, and base qualities are not on file. Preparation of the library involved the immunoSEQ multiplex PCR assay. For the multiplex PCR, a mixture combining 60 forward primers for TCR Vbeta segments and 13 reverse primers for TCR Jbeta segments was used. Amplification of the CDR3 region of rearranged TCR beta genes was performed with a multiplex PCR assay on genomic DNA. The Illumina HiSeq System was used to sequence the amplified TCR beta libraries as 87-base-pair reads. Concerning the study's data processing: Across the roughly 670 repertoires, a later analysis counted approximately 83 million unique TCR beta chains, roughly 11 million of which were shared by at least two donors. Raw reads were error-corrected and collapsed into unique sequences with a nearest-neighbor algorithm that merged closely related sequences to remove PCR and sequencing errors. CDR3 sequences were aligned to IMGT reference sequences to assign V, D and J gene segments. Each retained sequence needed at least a six-nucleotide match to both a V gene segment and a J gene segment. Rearrangements were classified as productive when the CDR3 lacked stop codons and remained in frame with V and J, and all other rearrangements were classified as non-productive. Following IMGT convention, CDR3 was defined as the stretch from the second conserved V-encoded cysteine up to the conserved J-encoded phenylalanine. The earlier analysis of some 580 of the donors excluded any sequence lacking an unambiguous match to a single V gene segment. An earlier analysis of 550 to 650 of the donors classified V segments as functional when productive rearrangements were above 56.7% and as segregating when the standard deviation between donors was above 5%. A statistical classification framework was built for diagnosing cytomegalovirus status from the catalog of TCR beta chain sequences. V and J gene assignment, in a later analysis, came from comparing TCR nucleotide sequences with IMGT/GENE-DB human TR gene sequences. Using the TCRdist pipeline, a later analysis assigned CDR3 sequences along with most-parsimonious VDJ recombination scenarios. In a later analysis, each TCR beta chain was defined by its CDR3 amino acid sequence together with its V-gene family, and reads without a unique V-gene family were excluded. In a later analysis, nearly 600 highly shared, low-generation-probability nucleotide sequences were removed to address suspected cross-contamination and a sequencing artifact. For each public chain, a later analysis derived a clonal expansion index from normalized ranks of inferred template counts within each repertoire. In a later analysis, generation probabilities were computed with a VDJ recombination model fitted to out-of-frame rearrangements, and the resulting probabilities were checked against IGoR. A later analysis scored TCR-TCR, TCR-HLA and TCR-CMV co-occurrence with hypergeometric tests, applying a repertoire-size bias correction to TCR pairs. False discovery rates were estimated in a later analysis by permuting HLA or CMV assignments 20 times. In a later analysis, co-occurring TCRs were grouped using DBSCAN, and TCRdist sequence similarity was added for clustering within HLA-allele-positive subsets. Repertoires with fewer than 30,000 or more than 120,000 public chains were left out of co-occurrence clustering, as were several repertoires with anomalous nucleotide sharing. Sourced from immuneACCESS, this table was stored by TCRdb with only in-frame sequences that have V and J called. A share of the clones is absent; for the studies checked, an unresolved V gene accounts for under half, and the remainder has no known explanation. V and J calls and clone size are those listed in that table; D and trimming were worked out from the DNA. The sample table holds 150,000 to 200,000 clones, of which 86% were seen once. Roughly 1.8% of the sample is taken by the ten largest.

Reading from cysteine to phenylalanine, the CDR3 counts 17 amino acids. Only the CDR3 DNA stays, 51 bases, in frame from base 1. Clipping removes 7 bases from V and 5 bases from J, with 17 as the unmatched junction base count. CDR1 is given as MGHRA and CDR2 as YSYEKL, both from the germline V gene. The cohort was made up of around 720 healthy bone marrow donors. Cohort members were all nominally healthy when sampled, although unrecorded immune exposures were likely present. The donor tested CMV seronegative and was one of the 352 seronegative cohort members. Each donor provided a peripheral blood sample, and peripheral blood mononuclear cells were used for TCR beta sequencing. The Qiagen DNeasy Blood Extraction Kit was used to extract genomic DNA from the blood cell samples. This entry comes from a study of cytomegalovirus exposure and HLA in healthy donors (dated by TCRdb to about 2017). About the study as a whole: In an earlier analysis of under 600 of the donors, 250 to 350 Gb of sequence data and 120 million or so unique TCR beta sequences from roughly 180 million T cells were reported. Approximately 300 gigabases of sequencing data and around 85 million unique TCR sequences made up an early release that covered approximately 700 HLA-typed donors. Of the 398 genotyped donors, approximately 83% fell in the genetic ancestry cluster associated with self-reported Caucasian donors. The study aimed to test whether signatures of past pathogen exposure could be identified by cataloging public T cell receptors. Using immunosequencing, the study profiled T cell repertoires from fewer than 700 subjects and related those repertoires to cytomegalovirus serostatus. Besides the first cohort of 666 subjects, a separate validation cohort made up of roughly 120 different subjects was used. The study combined high-throughput TCR immunosequencing, statistical association of individual TCRs with disease status, and machine learning to predict cytomegalovirus infection status. In a later analysis, previously published TCR beta repertoires from some 640 donors were re-analyzed and high-resolution HLA genotyping was added so that TCR occurrence patterns could be studied. Rather than drawing on any new phenotypic data, the later analysis identified candidate immune exposures from TCR beta sequences and the way those sequences occurred across donors. An earlier analysis of approximately 630 of the donors applied high-throughput TCR beta sequencing to assess whether each TCR beta V gene segment acted as functional or pseudogenic. Donor age, sex, ethnicity and CMV serostatus were compiled alongside the repertoire data. A later genetic analysis used genome-wide SNP genotypes for about 55% of the 666 donors, treating that subset as a discovery cohort. All discovery cohort repertoires had been generated on a single sequencing platform. Both class I and class II loci were covered by HLA typing, at four-digit resolution. Typing coverage differed by locus: A, B, C, DRB1 and DQB1 were typed in roughly 620-630 donors, DQA1 in approximately 520, DPA1 in 600 to 610, and DPB1 in just under 490. Four to six DR-DQ haplotypes were handled as single units for association and clustering, since linkage in the cohort was strong. Among about 360 genotyped donors of the cohort, an average of around 240,000 unique TCR beta nucleotide sequences were sequenced per donor, around a sixth of them non-productive. Findings and caveats that apply to the study as a whole: In a later analysis, HLA-associated TCR beta chains showed more clonal expansion and lower generation probabilities than non-associated chains that were equally common. When HLA alleles, especially DR and DQ, strongly co-occurred, TCR associations were difficult to assign to individual alleles. According to a later analysis, parvovirus B19, influenza, CMV and Epstein-Barr virus appeared linked to several top co-occurrence clusters. A further reported finding was that TCR beta sequences accurately predicted the HLA-A and HLA-B alleles for most subjects in the first cohort. In vitro tests confirmed that a few of the cytomegalovirus-associated TCR beta chains recognize cytomegalovirus antigens. Only TCR beta chains were sequenced in this cohort, and the absence of alpha or paired-chain data limited detectable features. Most TCR sequences were observed very rarely across donors, whereas some public TCRs were present in many individuals. Because HLA typing was unavailable for some donors at each locus, only the typed subset was used in association tests. Linkage disequilibrium might explain the correlated functional status among segregating V segments, but an unknown experimental factor could not be excluded. The earlier analysis of 587 of the donors excluded approximately 17 rarely observed V segments, including chromosome 9 orphons, because counts were too low. In a later analysis, most CMV-associated TCR beta chains were found to appear HLA-restricted, with HLA associations seemingly driven largely by CMV exposure. It was suggested by the authors that the approach could potentially be generalized to other disease states and immunological phenotypes. Broadly in line with IMGT annotations, most TCR beta V segments showed up in productive rearrangements about 87% or about 30% of the time in an earlier analysis of around 550 of the donors. Cytomegalovirus status was reported to be diagnosed by the classifier with high specificity and sensitivity in both the original and validation cohorts. A cluster of highly shared sequence variants was judged likely to be a technical artifact of the sequencing pipeline. In a later genetic analysis, a missense DCLRE1C variant was associated with V-gene and J-gene trimming of TCR beta chains, and the association was replicated in an independent cohort. In a later analysis, the rate of TCR association differed among HLA loci, with DRB1 alleles having the most associated TCRs and HLA-C alleles having the fewest. Because the 87-base-pair reads could not distinguish some IMGT-functional V segments, including TRBV6-2 and TRBV6-3, those segments were excluded. In the study, around 150 TCR beta chains were listed as associated with cytomegalovirus. Compared with the roughly 600-donor mean, donors in an Asian-associated ancestry cluster had fewer N-insertions in productive TCRs, according to a later genetic analysis. Roughly uniform sequencing depth across donors was assumed in presence/absence analyses, although this assumption may not hold. Specific HLA alleles were associated with 15,000 to 20,000 TCR beta sequences at a false discovery rate of 0.05 in a later analysis. The only immune exposure information available for the cohort was CMV serostatus.

Recombination joined TRBV4-1 with TRBJ2-3; TRBD1 matches 8 bases in the middle. The clonotype originates from a woman aged 18-29 years in good health and CMV-seronegative. Sequencing was carried out using PBMCs. CDR3 sequence: CASKEIKGTGRRDTQYF. The DNA reads TGCGCCAGCAAGGAAATCAAGGGGACAGGTCGCCGAGATACGCAGTATTTT.